This T cell receptor (beta chain) is from a study of T cell responses to AZD1222 COVID-19 vaccine (dated by TCRdb to about 2021). About the study as a whole: AZD1222 recipients given second doses at about 4 weeks or at about 12 weeks were pooled, since spike-specific TCR depth and breadth were not found to differ between the two schedules. Enrollment into the trials was organized by age into subgroups of 18-55, 56-69 and 70-plus years, and those subgroups contained about 160, 30 and 59 TCR-sequenced participants, respectively. TCR sequencing covered approximately 230 trial participants: 200 to 220 given two doses of AZD1222 and 26 given two doses of MenACWY control vaccine. On the study overall, not on this receptor specifically: Conclusions about previously exposed vaccinees are limited, since just five to seven AZD1222 recipients were seropositive for SARS-CoV-2 at baseline. The vaccine-associated CD4 TCRs covered the entire spike protein, and the dominant responses fell in regions 160-218 and 743-854. Reportedly, almost half of the unique spike-specific TCRs recognized epitopes lying outside the regions that are mutated in the B.1.351 and B.1.1.7 variants. After two AZD1222 doses, both the breadth and the depth of spike-specific TCRs were significantly higher than at day 0 and than in MenACWY recipients. Because no day 14 peak-response samples were available, repertoires were characterized only after the peak T cell response. Participants were mostly white British and included more females than males, and it was suggested by the authors that clonal diversity may have been underestimated. In the small 56-69-year group, the increase in depth fell short of significance, most likely because of low power.

In regard to this clone: Its specific antigen is unknown. No base-level quality is on record; no much larger clone is a single base apart.

Taken from the germline V gene (reference sequence), the CDR1 and CDR2 loops are MNHEY and SMNVEV. Taken from cysteine to phenylalanine, the CDR3 has 16 residues. Left in the record is the CDR3 DNA by itself, 48 bases read in frame from the first base. The V end loses 5 bases and the J end loses 0 bases, and a stretch of 13 bases separates them. The CDR3 regions of human TCRbeta chains were subjected to immunosequencing. The study's own analysis went as follows. TCRs in the repertoires were compared against a reference library of SARS-CoV-2-specific TCRs that had been generated with the MIRA antigen-specificity platform. Breadth meant the fraction of unique TCRs that were SARS-CoV-2-associated, whereas depth meant the fraction of total T cells that were SARS-CoV-2-associated. Each spike-specific TCR was assigned to its reactive spike region and to a CD4 or CD8 class using the MIRA data. Log10-transformed breadth and depth values were compared by one-way ANOVA with Sidak's multiple comparisons tests. TCRdb re-hosts the immuneACCESS table, in-frame sequences only. Its copies lack some clones; in the studies checked, an unresolved V gene accounts for under half of them, and the cause for the rest is not known. The V and J calls and clone size were taken over from that table, and D and trimming were inferred from the DNA. In this sample the table shows about 140,000 clones, 80% to 95% of which occur a single time. Around 1.3% of the sample comes from the top ten.

The time point label on this specimen signifies: baseline before first vaccination. Vaccinee samples were obtained from the UK trials COV001 and COV002, which included a single-blind randomized controlled phase 2/3 trial of AZD1222 (ChAdOx1 nCoV-19) in healthy adults. Trial participant PBMC samples were collected at day 0 and day 28 after the second dose for TCRbeta chain sequencing. The rearrangement joined TRBV27 to TRBJ2-2; the D gene lacks a confident call. The material sequenced was peripheral blood, taken on day 0 of AZD1222 vaccination. This TCR derives from an adult in good health. The CDR3 amino acid sequence is: CASSPLTGPNTGELFF. At the DNA level, the sequence is TGTGCCAGCAGTCCCCTCACCGGGCCGAACACCGGGGAGCTGTTTTTT.